The source of this T cell receptor beta chain is a study of T cells in tuberculosis. Sequencing was performed with immunoSEQ multiplex PCR; in TCRdb, only in-frame clones are kept and a portion is missing. In the table there are tens of thousands of clones, 87% of which are singletons. A remark on this clone: As yet, its antigen is unknown.

Time point given: new active TB diagnosis, blood taken before or within 7 days of starting treatment. The CDR3 contains 14 residues. Germline lookup yields CDR1 LGHNA and CDR2 YSLEER. Between the trimmed V and J ends, which lost 4 bases and 2 bases, there was a span of 11 bases. Whole-study results and caveats: Active tuberculosis TCR-alpha repertoires lay closer to GMM-specific TCRs than IGRA-negative controls, suggesting clonal expansion.

This sequence was found in an adult with tuberculosis. The starting material was PBMCs, obtained at tuberculosis diagnosis. J is TRBJ1-2 and V is TRBV4-3; possibly TRBD1 for D (6 bases). CDR3 DNA: TGCGCCAGCAGCCCGGACAGATTGAACTATGGCTACACCTTC. This sequence encodes CASSPDRLNYGYTF.